The table lists the clone carrying this T cell receptor beta chain with a count of one. This specimen comes from a study of post-analysis software for immune sequencing data. Prepared libraries of TCR beta cDNA carried unique molecular identifiers. A single record per CDR3 protein comes from TCRdb applying MiXCR to the PCR reads. In the table there are roughly 620,000 distinct CDR3 sequences, about 44% of which are singletons. The clonotype was recovered from a girl aged 10-17 years with multiple sclerosis. The sequenced sample was blood.

CDR3 nucleotides: TGCGCCAGCAGCGTCGGACAGCCCGCTGGAAACACCATATATTTT. This gives the protein CASSVGQPAGNTIYF. The chain couples TRBV5-1 to TRBJ1-3; a possible D gene is TRBD1 (6 bases). Deletions cut 4 bases from V and 2 bases from J, with 13 bases between. The CDR3 has 15 amino acids. Germline assignment: CDR1 SGHRS and CDR2 YFSETQ.